The 18 T cell receptor beta chains given below trace back to one sample, sequenced in a study of radiation and T cells in renal cell carcinoma. Profiling relied on immunoSEQ multiplex PCR, and the TCRdb table lists in-frame clones only, not all of them. In the table there are more than 120,000 clones, 70% to 90% of which are singletons. This sample's time point: blood 4 weeks post-SBRT, at nephrectomy. Treatment defined: 15 Gy SBRT to primary tumor, nephrectomy 4 weeks later. The starting material was blood, obtained from a patient whose treatment included radiotherapy and nephrectomy. Receptors were obtained from a woman aged 50 to 60 with renal cell carcinoma.

CDR3 DNA sequence: TGCGCCAGCAGTGGGGACAGAAGTAATGAAAAACTGTTTTTT. This sequence encodes CASSGDRSNEKLFF. This chain uses TRBV10-1 with TRBJ1-4, with 7 bases identical to TRBD1. The V and J ends lost 4 bases and 4 bases, in that order; junction bases with no gene match: 3. CDR3 length: 14 residues. Germline V gene lookup returns CDR1 WNHNN and CDR2 SYGVQD (reference sequence).

V is TRBV5-1 and J is TRBJ2-7; unclear D gene. Trimming pared 0 bases from V and 6 bases from J, leaving 10 bases between. The germline gives CDR1 SGHRS, CDR2 YFSETQ. CDR3 length: 13 residues. The CDR3 here is CASSLAKGSEQYF. The CDR3 region has the DNA TGCGCCAGCAGCTTGGCCAAGGGTAGCGAGCAGTACTTC.

This clone appeared once. This chain connects TRBV5-1 to TRBJ2-2, with D unresolved. Germline-derived CDR1 and CDR2 are SGHRS and YFSETQ. The length of the CDR3 is 15 residues. The V and J ends lost 0 bases and 1 base respectively, with 7 bases between them. The CDR3 DNA reads TGCGCCAGCAGCTTGGGGGAACTGAACACCGGGGAGCTGTTTTTT. Protein product: CASSLGELNTGELFF.

The V and J genes are TRBV10-3 and TRBJ1-2, with D perhaps matching TRBD1 (6 bases). This CDR3 contains 12 residues. V was clipped by 3 bases and J by 7 bases, with 9 bases between them. Germline assignment: CDR1 ENHRY and CDR2 SYGVKD. In DNA, the CDR3 is TGTGCCATCAGTGAACAGGGTTCTGGCTACACCTTC. This codes for CAISEQGSGYTF.

This chain links TRBV7-6 with TRBJ2-7; D call uncertain. CDR3 length equals 15 residues. Germline V gene sequence: CDR1 SGHVS, CDR2 FNYEAQ. The V end was cut by 5 bases, the J end by 0 bases, with 14 bases between. The CDR3 loop reads CASSQGVPSSYEQYF. The CDR3 DNA follows: TGTGCCAGCAGCCAAGGCGTTCCCAGCTCCTACGAGCAGTACTTC.

In DNA form, the CDR3 reads TGTGCCAGCATGCTAGCGGGGGAAGAGACCCAGTACTTC. Protein product: CASMLAGEETQYF. The gene calls are TRBV6-6 and TRBJ2-5, with 10 bases aligning to TRBD2. V gave up 7 bases and J gave up 3 bases; unmatched junction bases: 2. CDR1 is MNHNY, CDR2 SVGAGI, per germline (reference sequence). This CDR3 spans 13 amino acids.

This sequence joins TRBV7-2 and TRBJ2-7, with 8 positions matching TRBD2. CDR3 length equals 14 residues. V lost 5 bases and J lost 5; bases outside the gene matches: 8. CDR1 is SGHTA and CDR2 is FQGNSA in the germline V gene. The CDR3 DNA reads TGTGCCAGCAGCGCCGTAGCGGGGCAACACGAGCAGTACTTC. Amino acids: CASSAVAGQHEQYF.

A few counts support this clone. The rearrangement links TRBV30 to TRBJ1-4; no definite D call. Trimming stripped 5 bases from V and 8 bases from J, with 18 bases between. Germline CDR1 reads GTSNPN; CDR2 reads SVGIG (reference sequence). The CDR3 totals 14 residues. CDR3 amino acids: CAWGPGPRDEKLFF. For the CDR3, the DNA is TGTGCCTGGGGACCTGGACCAAGAGACGAAAAACTGTTTTTT.

This clone has only one observation. This chain links TRBV6-1 with TRBJ2-4; D may match TRBD1 or TRBD2 (5 bases each). Germline assignment: CDR1 MNHNS and CDR2 SASEGT. V dropped 2 bases and J dropped 7 bases, with 18 bases sitting between them. This CDR3 region has 16 residues. CDR3 DNA: TGTGCCAGCAGTGAATCTCGGGGCTACTTCGGGAACATTCAGTACTTC. Protein: CASSESRGYFGNIQYF.

The V gene is TRBV6-5, the J gene TRBJ2-7; D remains ambiguous. Germline CDR1 and CDR2: MNHEY and SVGAGI. The CDR3 is 12 residues long. V shed 6 bases and J shed 4 bases, with 10 bases lying between them. In DNA form, the CDR3 reads TGTGCCAGCAGCCGACATGAGTACGAGCAGTACTTC. It translates to CASSRHEYEQYF.

This clone was picked up a small number of times. This chain links TRBV4-1 with TRBJ1-2; D possibly corresponds to TRBD1 (5 bases). V lost 1 base and J lost 2, with 11 bases in between. Germline values: CDR1 MGHRA, CDR2 YSYEKL. This CDR3 comprises 15 residues. The DNA for the CDR3 is TGCGCCAGCAGCCAAGTAGCAGGGTTCAACTATGGCTACACCTTC. The encoded protein is CASSQVAGFNYGYTF.

The genes are TRBV5-1 and TRBJ2-3; 9 bases match TRBD2. This CDR3 has 14 amino acids. The V gene's germline CDR1 is SGHRS and CDR2 YFSETQ. V dropped 8 bases and J dropped 2; count of bases not matched to a gene: 6. The CDR3 sequence: CASRLAAITDTQYF. The CDR3 DNA is TGCGCCAGTCGACTAGCGGCAATCACAGATACGCAGTATTTT.

The J gene is TRBJ2-5, the V gene TRBV10-3; D remains unclear. Deletions cut 9 bases from V and 2 bases from J, with 10 bases between. CDR1 and CDR2 from the germline V gene are ENHRY and SYGVKD. This CDR3 is 12 amino acids long. In DNA, the CDR3 is TGTGCCATAGCTCCGAGACAAGAGACCCAGTACTTC. It is translated as CAIAPRQETQYF.

The chain uses TRBV5-5 and TRBJ1-2, with D hard to call. Trimming cost V 5 bases and J 3 bases, with 17 bases left between them. Germline CDR1 SGHKS, CDR2 YYEKEE (reference sequence). The CDR3 runs to 15 residues. The CDR3 sequence: CASSQTTEIDYGYTF. In DNA, the CDR3 is TGTGCCAGCAGTCAAACGACGGAAATAGACTATGGCTACACCTTC.

The chain couples TRBV14 to TRBJ2-1, with D perhaps matching TRBD2 (6 bases). V dropped 1 base and J dropped 8 bases, with 15 bases sitting between them. The V gene's germline CDR1 is SGHDN and CDR2 FVKESK. The CDR3 runs to 15 residues. The CDR3 coding sequence is TGTGCCAGCAGCCAAGGTCCTAGCGAAGTGCATGAGCAGTTCTTC. This codes for CASSQGPSEVHEQFF.

This clone was detected only once. The rearrangement links TRBV25-1 to TRBJ1-1; TRBD1 matches 7 bases. With V trimmed by 6 bases and J by 3 bases, 7 bases remained unmatched. The CDR3 is 14 amino acids. Germline V gene sequence: CDR1 MGHDK, CDR2 SYGVNS. Here the CDR3 reads CASSAGTEYTEAFF. In nucleotides, the CDR3 is TGTGCCAGCAGCGCCGGGACAGAGTACACTGAAGCTTTCTTT. Complete variable domain (other parts from reference TRBV25-1 and TRBJ1-1): EADIYQTPRYLVIGTGKKITLECSQTMGHDKMYWYQQDPGMELHLIHYSYGVNSTEKGDLSSESTVSRIRTEHFPLTLESARPSHTSQYLCASSAGTEYTEAFFGQGTRLTVV.

The chain uses TRBV15 and TRBJ1-1; D is possibly TRBD1 (5 bases). Per germline, CDR1 LNHNV and CDR2 YYDKDF (reference sequence). V was pared by 1 base and J by 10 bases, with 13 bases between. The CDR3 has 13 residues. CDR3 sequence (DNA): TGTGCCACCAGCAGAGCCTTGCAGGGTTTAGCTTTCTTT. It yields the protein CATSRALQGLAFF.

This sequence joins TRBV10-3 and TRBJ2-7; 7 bases map to TRBD2. This CDR3 comprises 14 residues. Germline CDR1 is ENHRY and CDR2 is SYGVKD. V was pared by 0 bases and J by 3 bases, with 2 bases of the junction left unmatched. DNA for the CDR3: TGTGCCATCAGTGAGTCGACGGGAGGCTACGAGCAGTACTTC. This sequence encodes CAISESTGGYEQYF.